These 31 T cell receptor beta chains share one sample of origin, sequenced in a study of T-cell memory formation after mild COVID-19. TCRdb itself ran the 5' RACE reads through MiXCR, one entry per CDR3 protein. The table shows roughly 600,000 distinct CDR3 sequences, with roughly 17% occurring only once. The specimen sequenced was PBMCs or a T cell subset sorted from them (not recorded which). The receptors were gathered from an adult woman who had mild COVID-19 (a few samples of this study predate the infection). Cell type and time point are not known.

The rearrangement joins TRBV5-1 to TRBJ2-7; TRBD1 is a possible D gene (5 bases). With 4 bases removed from V and 2 bases from J, the gap between germline ends came to 13 bases. From germline, CDR1 is SGHRS and CDR2 YFSETQ. The CDR3 covers 14 residues. The CDR3 reads CASSPRQKTYEQYF. CDR3 coding DNA: TGCGCCAGCAGCCCCAGACAGAAAACCTACGAGCAGTACTTC.

The V gene is TRBV5-1, the J gene TRBJ1-1; 7 nucleotides match TRBD1. Germline CDR1 is SGHRS and CDR2 is YFSETQ. The CDR3 totals 15 residues. With 3 bases clipped from V and 1 base from J, the junction kept 6 bases outside the gene matches. CDR3 in amino acids: CASSSGQTENTEAFF. The CDR3 DNA reads TGCGCCAGCAGCTCGGGACAGACAGAGAACACTGAAGCTTTCTTT. The full variable domain, in which reference TRBV5-1 and TRBJ1-1 provide the parts outside the CDR3, is KAGVTQTPRYLIKTRGQQVTLSCSPISGHRSVSWYQQTPGQGLQFLFEYFSETQRNKGNFPGRFSGRQFSNSRSEMNVSTLELGDSALYLCASSSGQTENTEAFFGQGTRLTVV.

The chain carries TRBV5-1 and TRBJ1-2, with 10 bases fitting TRBD1. This CDR3 region has 17 residues. After removal of 6 bases from V and 4 bases from J, the junction contained 15 bases not matched to a gene. CDR1 is SGHRS and CDR2 is YFSETQ in the germline V gene. The CDR3 reads CASILGPGTGDTYGYTF. For the CDR3, the DNA is TGCGCCAGCATCTTAGGGCCCGGGACAGGGGATACCTATGGCTACACCTTC.

This clonotype was counted between two and nine times. The chain uses TRBV12-3 or TRBV12-4 and TRBJ2-5; the match to TRBD2 covers 12 bases. CDR3 length: 17 residues. V dropped 5 bases and J dropped 4; count of bases not matched to a gene: 11. CDR3 nucleotide sequence: TGTGCCAGCAGTCCCGGGACTAGCGGGCCGCCCCCAGAGACCCAGTACTTC. It specifies CASSPGTSGPPPETQYF.

The table lists this clonotype with many counts. V and J are TRBV6-2 or TRBV6-3 and TRBJ2-5, with 13 bases aligning to TRBD2. This CDR3 has 16 residues. Germline CDR1 MNHEY, CDR2 SVGEGT. Trimming took 5 bases from V and 5 from J; bases not matched to a gene: 8. For the CDR3, the DNA is TGTGCCAGCAGTGAAGGACTAGCGGGGGTGTGGGAGACCCAGTACTTC. Residues: CASSEGLAGVWETQYF.

For this clonotype: The junction differs from germline at one of its ends, possibly a read error. V and J are TRBV24-1 and TRBJ2-7, with 14 bases matching TRBD2. CDR1 and CDR2 (germline): KGHDR, SFDVKD. This CDR3 has 17 amino acids. CDR3 region: CATSESHVGTSGSKGDF. The CDR3 region has the DNA TGTGCCACCAGTGAGTCACATGTCGGGACTAGCGGGAGCAAAGGAGACTTC.

This clonotype came up many times. The genes are TRBV27 and TRBJ1-1, with D perhaps TRBD1 (5 bases). Trimming took off 2 bases at V and 1 base at J, with 8 bases between the two ends. CDR1 MNHEY and CDR2 SMNVEV come from the germline V gene (reference sequence). This CDR3 has 14 amino acids. The CDR3 loop reads CASSLSRANTEAFF. The CDR3 DNA is TGTGCCAGCAGTTTAAGCAGGGCGAACACTGAAGCTTTCTTT.

This clonotype came up many times. The chain combines TRBV12-3 or TRBV12-4 with TRBJ1-5; D is ambiguous. The V and J ends lost 3 bases and 4 bases respectively, with 10 bases between them. This CDR3 has 14 amino acids. CDR3 nucleotides: TGTGCCAGCAGTTTCCGCCGGACTAATCAGCCCCAGCATTTT. It is translated as CASSFRRTNQPQHF.

This clonotype was seen a few times. The chain has TRBV20-1 and TRBJ2-1; TRBD2 agrees at 8 bases. This CDR3 region has 17 residues. V was pared by 1 base and J by 0 bases, with 8 bases of the junction left unmatched. Germline V lookup: CDR1 DFQATT, CDR2 SNEGSKA (reference sequence). CDR3 in amino acids: CSARAGLAGSSYNEQFF. CDR3 sequence (DNA): TGCAGTGCTAGAGCAGGGCTAGCGGGTAGCTCCTACAATGAGCAGTTCTTC.

CDR3 sequence: CASRPRDRIGFDYGYTF. DNA for the CDR3: TGTGCCAGCCGACCCCGGGACAGGATAGGATTTGACTATGGCTACACCTTC. The V gene is TRBV11-3, the J gene TRBJ1-2, with 8 bases aligning to TRBD1. CDR3 length: 17 residues. J gave up 3 bases and V 8 bases, and 17 bases lay outside the gene matches. Germline V gives CDR1 SGHNT, CDR2 YENEEA. The full variable domain, its missing parts supplied by reference TRBV11-3 and TRBJ1-2, is EAGVVQSPRYKIIEKKQPVAFWCNPISGHNTLYWYLQNLGQGPELLIRYENEEAVDDSQLPKDRFSAERLKGVDSTLKIQPAELGDSAVYLCASRPRDRIGFDYGYTFGSGTRLTVV.

The chain has TRBV12-3 or TRBV12-4 and TRBJ1-2; 7 bases match TRBD1. The CDR3 totals 15 residues. Trimming at V came to 5 bases and at J to 3 bases, leaving 9 bases not matched to a gene. CDR3 in amino acids: CASSDRDSKHYGYTF. The CDR3 DNA reads TGTGCCAGCAGTGATCGGGACAGTAAGCACTATGGCTACACCTTC.

This clonotype has only a few counts. J is TRBJ1-6 and V is TRBV4-1; 7 bases match TRBD1. The CDR3 has 16 amino acids. CDR1 and CDR2 from the germline V gene are MGHRA and YSYEKL. With V trimmed by 0 bases and J by 10 bases, 9 bases remained unmatched. The CDR3 sequence: CASSQEIQGVGSPLHF. For the CDR3, the DNA is TGCGCCAGCAGCCAAGAAATCCAGGGGGTAGGATCACCCCTCCACTTT.

This clonotype showed up just a few times. This chain joins TRBV7-9 and TRBJ1-1; TRBD1 agrees at 7 bases. V was pared by 5 bases and J by 2 bases, with 8 bases of the junction left unmatched. CDR1 is SEHNR, CDR2 FQNEAQ, per germline (reference sequence). This CDR3 spans 15 amino acids. The DNA for the CDR3 is TGTGCCAGCAGCCGGGGACAGTTCAGTAACACTGAAGCTTTCTTT. Amino acid sequence: CASSRGQFSNTEAFF.

The chain couples TRBV2 to TRBJ2-3, with TRBD2 identical over 9 bases. CDR3 length: 15 residues. Germline V gene data show CDR1 as SNHLY and CDR2 as FYNNEI. V lost 9 bases, J lost 4 bases, and 11 bases stayed unmatched. The CDR3 loop reads CASTTGTSSSDTQYF. The CDR3 DNA is TGTGCCAGTACCACCGGGACTAGCTCCTCAGATACGCAGTATTTT.

This chain links TRBV7-3 with TRBJ1-1; no clear D. CDR1 SGHTA and CDR2 FQGTGA come from the germline V gene. Trimming removed 3 bases from V and 0 bases from J, with 11 bases in between. This CDR3 spans 15 amino acids. The CDR3: CASSFGILVNTEAFF. CDR3 DNA sequence: TGTGCCAGCAGCTTCGGGATTTTAGTGAACACTGAAGCTTTCTTT.

This clonotype was found a few times. This sequence joins TRBV12-3 or TRBV12-4 and TRBJ2-3, with a possible D match to TRBD1 (6 bases). This CDR3 contains 16 residues. Trimming stripped 3 bases from V and 4 bases from J, with 17 bases between. CDR3 region: CASSFRLQGRSDTQYF. The CDR3 coding sequence is TGTGCCAGCAGTTTCAGGCTACAGGGTCGCTCAGATACGCAGTATTTT.

The table lists this clonotype with many counts. The gene calls are TRBV7-9 and TRBJ2-7; 9 nucleotides agree with TRBD1. Germline-derived CDR1 and CDR2 are SEHNR and FQNEAQ (reference sequence). CDR3 length: 15 residues. Germline trimming cut 4 bases from V and 0 bases from J; bases unmatched to any gene: 4. Written as DNA, the CDR3 is TGTGCCAGCAGCTCCGACAGGGGGAGCTCCTACGAGCAGTACTTC. It encodes CASSSDRGSSYEQYF.

The V and J genes are TRBV2 and TRBJ2-1; 14 bases map to TRBD2. With 7 bases clipped from V and 2 bases from J, the junction kept 13 bases outside the gene matches. Germline-derived CDR1 and CDR2 are SNHLY and FYNNEI. The CDR3 spans 19 residues. The chain's CDR3 is CASITPGLAGEGPYNEQFF. For the CDR3, the DNA is TGTGCCAGCATAACCCCGGGACTAGCGGGAGAGGGGCCCTACAATGAGCAGTTCTTC.

This chain connects TRBV5-1 to TRBJ1-3; maybe TRBD1 (6 bases). This CDR3 has 15 amino acids. The ends were cut back, 0 bases at V and 2 bases at J, with 9 bases in the middle. Germline CDR1 and CDR2: SGHRS and YFSETQ. The CDR3 is CASSLDEGAGNTIYF. As DNA, the CDR3 is TGCGCCAGCAGCTTGGATGAGGGGGCTGGAAACACCATATATTTT.

This clonotype was counted a few times. The chain couples TRBV14 to TRBJ2-7; D is perhaps TRBD1 (6 bases). The CDR3 spans 22 residues. Germline V gene lookup returns CDR1 SGHDN and CDR2 FVKESK. The V end was cut by 3 bases, the J end by 3 bases, with 36 bases between. The CDR3 coding sequence is TGTGCCAGCAGCCACGGACAGATTACCCTATCCCGTCTACGACGCTCCTTCTACGAGCAGTACTTC. Residues: CASSHGQITLSRLRRSFYEQYF.

The chain links TRBV9 to TRBJ2-1; unclear D gene. Trimming removed 1 base from V and 8 bases from J, with 7 bases in between. The CDR3 runs 12 residues. Germline-derived CDR1 and CDR2 are SGDLS and YYNGEE. The CDR3 DNA reads as TGTGCCAGCAGCGTACCTCCCCATGAGCAGTTCTTC. As protein: CASSVPPHEQFF.

This clonotype was observed a few times. This CDR3 reads CASSVGGGSNTGELFF. CDR3 nucleotides: TGTGCCAGCAGCGTCGGGGGGGGATCCAACACCGGGGAGCTGTTTTTT. The chain links TRBV9 to TRBJ2-2; 8 bases align to TRBD2. With V trimmed by 2 bases and J by 2 bases, 5 bases remained unmatched. Germline V gene sequence: CDR1 SGDLS, CDR2 YYNGEE. This CDR3 is 16 amino acids long.

The chain couples TRBV4-2 to TRBJ1-5, with a tentative D call TRBD1 (5 bases). Trimming stripped 4 bases from V and 3 bases from J, with 13 bases between. CDR1 LGHNA and CDR2 YNFKEQ come from the germline V gene. The CDR3 extends over 15 amino acids. As DNA, the CDR3 is TGTGCCAGCAGCCCTCGGGGCAGAACCAATCAGCCCCAGCATTTT. This codes for CASSPRGRTNQPQHF.

This clonotype was seen a handful of times. The chain carries TRBV4-1 and TRBJ1-6, with 7 nucleotides matching TRBD1. This CDR3 spans 18 amino acids. J was trimmed by 7 bases and V by 0 bases; bases with no gene match: 12. The germline V gene has CDR1 MGHRA and CDR2 YSYEKL. Here the CDR3 reads CASSQDFLTGQWNSPLHF. CDR3 DNA sequence: TGCGCCAGCAGCCAAGATTTTTTGACAGGGCAGTGGAATTCACCCCTCCACTTT.

This clonotype was recorded a few times. The chain has TRBV3-1 and TRBJ1-5; D gene ambiguous. V was shortened by 3 bases and J by 6 bases, with 12 bases between the two germline ends. Germline CDR1 and CDR2: LGHDT and YNNKEL (reference sequence). The CDR3 is made up of 14 amino acids. In nucleotides, the CDR3 is TGTGCCAGCAGCCAGGGTGGTGCTGTTCAGCCCCAGCATTTT. The encoded protein is CASSQGGAVQPQHF.

This clonotype showed up just a few times. CDR3 sequence reads: CASSEDPAGGSFTDTQYF. As DNA, the CDR3 is TGTGCCAGCAGTGAAGATCCAGCGGGAGGATCATTCACAGATACGCAGTATTTT. The chain recombines TRBV6-1 with TRBJ2-3; 9 nucleotides line up with TRBD2. V shed 1 base, J shed 2 bases, and the junction held 10 bases outside the gene matches. The germline V gene encodes CDR1 MNHNS and CDR2 SASEGT. The CDR3 length is 18 residues.

The sample holds a few counts of this clonotype. V gene TRBV7-7 combines with J gene TRBJ2-1; 10 bases fit TRBD2. This CDR3 spans 16 amino acids. The V gene end was trimmed by 5 bases and the J gene end by 7 bases; junction bases not matched to a gene: 11. CDR1 and CDR2 from the germline V gene are SSHAT and FNYEAQ (reference sequence). CDR3 in amino acids: CASSPRVAGGWNEQFF. CDR3 sequence (DNA): TGTGCCAGCAGCCCGAGGGTAGCGGGGGGCTGGAATGAGCAGTTCTTC.

In this sample, this clonotype turned up a few times. The chain combines TRBV18 with TRBJ2-1; D gene ambiguous. V lost 0 bases and J lost 0, with 15 bases in between. Germline V gene data show CDR1 as KGHSH and CDR2 as LQKENI. This CDR3 has 18 residues. The CDR3 DNA is TGTGCCAGCTCACCACCGATCGCGCTGGGAAGCTCCTACAATGAGCAGTTCTTC. Its protein is CASSPPIALGSSYNEQFF.

The chain recombines TRBV6-1 with TRBJ1-2, with TRBD1 identical over 7 bases. CDR3 length equals 14 residues. Germline V gene lookup returns CDR1 MNHNS and CDR2 SASEGT. Trimming removed 0 bases from V and 4 bases from J; junction bases left unmatched: 2. The CDR3 loop reads CASSEAGTAYGYTF. The CDR3 DNA is TGTGCCAGCAGTGAAGCGGGGACAGCCTATGGCTACACCTTC.

This clonotype showed up just a few times. The V and J genes are TRBV24-1 and TRBJ1-5, with a tentative D call TRBD1 (5 bases). The CDR3 consists of 13 residues. Trimming left V 5 bases short and J 4 bases short, with 8 bases between. The germline V gene has CDR1 KGHDR and CDR2 SFDVKD. DNA for the CDR3: TGTGCCACCAGTGGGGGGGAGAATCAGCCCCAGCATTTT. Protein product: CATSGGENQPQHF.

CDR3 in DNA: TGTGCCAGCAGTTTATTAGCGGGAGCGGGCACAGATACGCAGTATTTT. Its protein is CASSLLAGAGTDTQYF. This rearrangement joins TRBV27 to TRBJ2-3; TRBD2 aligns across 9 bases. The CDR3 has 16 residues. Losses at the gene ends were 1 base for V and 1 base for J; bases not matched to a gene: 3. From germline, CDR1 is MNHEY and CDR2 SMNVEV (reference sequence).